This TCR beta chain was recorded in a study of regulatory T cells in long-lasting Graves disease. This clonotype was observed a few times. The target antigen is unknown. Stated time point: newly diagnosed GD, antithyroid drugs for less than 3 months. Extracted PBMC RNA gave rise to the TCR library. Through Arm-PCR of CDR3 regions and iRepertoire HTBI primers, TCR beta libraries were built. TCRdb re-derived calls from the multiplex PCR reads in MiXCR, one entry per CDR3 protein. Among roughly 410,000 distinct CDR3 sequences listed, approximately 16% were seen once. Whole-study results and caveats: Whereas new patients shared 970 or so public clonotypes, persistent patients shared more, at a few thousand.

V gave up 1 base and J gave up 2 bases, with 11 bases separating them. CDR3 length equals 16 residues. Germline values: CDR1 SGHTA, CDR2 FQGNSA. These data also formed part of another study, on T cells in Graves' hyperthyroidism and ophthalmopathy. As reported in that work: For Graves' hyperthyroidism to be stable, ophthalmopathy could not progress within 18 months.

The receptor comes from a woman between 40 and 50 years old with Graves disease. The sample here was peripheral blood mononuclear cells (PBMCs), taken at new diagnosis, from a patient treated with antithyroid drugs. This chain uses TRBV7-2 with TRBJ2-2; the D is unclear. The CDR3 reads CASSLVITVNTGELFF. CDR3 coding DNA: TGTGCCAGCAGCTTAGTAATTACAGTCAACACCGGGGAGCTGTTTTTT.